The sequence of this T cell receptor (beta chain) was determined in a study of OX40 agonist ivuxolimab in advanced cancers. Study information: Ivuxolimab, an antibody acting as an agonist of OX40 (CD134), was used to treat patients.

Trimming shortened V by 10 bases and J by 3 bases, and 9 bases separated the two germline ends. The CDR3 length is 11 residues. Germline V gene data show CDR1 as MNHEY and CDR2 as SMNVEV (reference sequence). Worth noting for this clone: The antigen remains undetermined.

The repertoire was sequenced with immunoSEQ multiplex PCR; TCRdb's copy has only in-frame clones and lacks some. The table shows tens of thousands of clones, with around 85% occurring only once. Study-level points and caveats: The study found among the lowest clonal expansion in partial responders at 0.1-3.0 mg/kg. There were also nonresponders showing low normalized T-cell clonal expansion. CD4+ T cells averaged fewer expanded clones than CD8+ T cells.

The sequencing here drew on CD4+ or CD8+ T cells sorted from blood, taken in a trial of the OX40 agonist ivuxolimab. The source of this sequence is an adult with an advanced solid tumor such as melanoma, head and neck, liver or kidney cancer. The chain employs TRBV27 and TRBJ1-2; a possible D gene is TRBD1 (6 bases). The CDR3 region has the DNA TGTGCCATCAAGGGGGACTATGGCTACACCTTC. Translation: CAIKGDYGYTF.